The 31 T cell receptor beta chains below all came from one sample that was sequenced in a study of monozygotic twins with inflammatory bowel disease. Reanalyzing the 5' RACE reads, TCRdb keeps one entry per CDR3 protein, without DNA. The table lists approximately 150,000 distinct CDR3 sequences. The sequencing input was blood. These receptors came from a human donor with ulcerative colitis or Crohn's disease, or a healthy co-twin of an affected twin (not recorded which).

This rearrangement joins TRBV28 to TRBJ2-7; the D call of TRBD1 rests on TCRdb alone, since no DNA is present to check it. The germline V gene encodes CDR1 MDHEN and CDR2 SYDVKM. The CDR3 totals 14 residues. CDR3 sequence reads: CASSLWTGLYEQYF.

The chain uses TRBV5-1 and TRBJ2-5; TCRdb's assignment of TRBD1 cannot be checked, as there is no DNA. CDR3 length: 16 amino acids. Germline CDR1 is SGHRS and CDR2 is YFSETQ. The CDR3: CASTNSGQGPQETQYF.

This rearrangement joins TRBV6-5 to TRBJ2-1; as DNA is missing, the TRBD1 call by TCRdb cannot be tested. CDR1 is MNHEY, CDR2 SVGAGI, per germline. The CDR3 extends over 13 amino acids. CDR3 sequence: CASRRDSYNEQFF.

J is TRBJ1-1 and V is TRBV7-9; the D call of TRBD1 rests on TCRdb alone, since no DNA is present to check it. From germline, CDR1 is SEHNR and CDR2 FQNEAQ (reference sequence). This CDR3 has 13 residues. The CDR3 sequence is CASSLDLTGEAFF.

The CDR3 loop is CASRTGRPNEQFF. This chain uses TRBV27 with TRBJ2-1; the D call of TRBD1 rests on TCRdb alone, since no DNA is present to check it. Germline V gives CDR1 MNHEY, CDR2 SMNVEV (reference sequence). The length of the CDR3 is 13 residues.

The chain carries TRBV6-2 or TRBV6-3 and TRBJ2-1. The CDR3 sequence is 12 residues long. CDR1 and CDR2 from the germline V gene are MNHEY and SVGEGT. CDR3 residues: CASSSTDGEQFF.

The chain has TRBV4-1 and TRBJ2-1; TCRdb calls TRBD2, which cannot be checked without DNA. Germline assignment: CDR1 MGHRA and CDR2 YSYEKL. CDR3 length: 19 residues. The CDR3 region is CASSQDPGTSGTRYNEQFF.

The CDR3 loop is CASSLDGLWGLNTEAFF. This sequence joins TRBV7-9 and TRBJ1-1; lacking DNA, the TRBD1 call made by TCRdb goes unchecked. The CDR3 loop spans 17 amino acids. CDR1 SEHNR and CDR2 FQNEAQ come from the germline V gene (reference sequence).

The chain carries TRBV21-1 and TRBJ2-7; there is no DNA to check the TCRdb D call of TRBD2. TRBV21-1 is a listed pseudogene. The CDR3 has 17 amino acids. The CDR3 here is CASKPPASGKSSYEQYF.

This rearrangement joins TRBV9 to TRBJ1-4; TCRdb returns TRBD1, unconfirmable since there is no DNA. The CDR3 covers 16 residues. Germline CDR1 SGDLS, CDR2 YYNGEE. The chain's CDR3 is CVSSKVQGAFGEKLFF.

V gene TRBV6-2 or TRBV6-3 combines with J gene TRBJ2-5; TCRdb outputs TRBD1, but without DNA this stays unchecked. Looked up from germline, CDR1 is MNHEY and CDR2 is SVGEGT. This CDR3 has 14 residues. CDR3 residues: CASSPLAVQETQYF.

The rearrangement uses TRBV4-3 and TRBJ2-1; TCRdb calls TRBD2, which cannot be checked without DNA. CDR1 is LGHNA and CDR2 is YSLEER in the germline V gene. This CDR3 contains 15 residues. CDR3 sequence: CASSQLAGVRNEQFF.

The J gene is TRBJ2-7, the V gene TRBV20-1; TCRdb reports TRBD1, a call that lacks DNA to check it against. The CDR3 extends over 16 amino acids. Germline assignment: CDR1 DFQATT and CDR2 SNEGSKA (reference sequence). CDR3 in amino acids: CSARDLFSQGTYEQYF.

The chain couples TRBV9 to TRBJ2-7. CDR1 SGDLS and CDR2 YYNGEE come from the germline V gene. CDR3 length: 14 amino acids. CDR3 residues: CASSIASSGYEQYF.

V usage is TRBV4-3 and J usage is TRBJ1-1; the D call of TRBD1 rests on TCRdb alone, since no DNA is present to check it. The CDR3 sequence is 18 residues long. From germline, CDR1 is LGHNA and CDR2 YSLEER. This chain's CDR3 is CASSLSPPGGEIKTEAFF.

The CDR3 region is CASSQDPHRGELFF. The rearrangement joins TRBV4-3 to TRBJ2-2; TCRdb selects TRBD1, and the lack of DNA leaves this call unchecked. CDR3 length: 14 residues. Germline CDR1 reads LGHNA; CDR2 reads YSLEER.

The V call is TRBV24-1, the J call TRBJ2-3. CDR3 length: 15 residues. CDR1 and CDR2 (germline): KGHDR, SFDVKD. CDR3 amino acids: CATSDQTLGGDTQYF.

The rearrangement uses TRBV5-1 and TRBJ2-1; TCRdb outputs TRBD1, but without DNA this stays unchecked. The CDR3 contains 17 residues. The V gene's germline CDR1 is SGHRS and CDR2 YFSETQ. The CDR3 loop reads CASSLGASDRLYNEQFF.

CDR3 protein: CSVRGGRSVDEQFF. The V call is TRBV29-1, the J call TRBJ2-1; TCRdb selects TRBD2, and the lack of DNA leaves this call unchecked. Per the germline V gene, CDR1 is SQVTM and CDR2 is ANQGSEA. This CDR3 region has 14 residues.

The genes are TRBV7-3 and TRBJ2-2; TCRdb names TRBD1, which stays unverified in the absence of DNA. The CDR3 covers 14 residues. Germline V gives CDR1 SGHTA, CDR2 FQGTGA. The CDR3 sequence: CASSSDSGTGELFF.

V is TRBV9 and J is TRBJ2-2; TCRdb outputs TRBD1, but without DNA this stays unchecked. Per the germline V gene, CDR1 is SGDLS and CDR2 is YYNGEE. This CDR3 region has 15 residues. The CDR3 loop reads CASSLESGNTGELFF.

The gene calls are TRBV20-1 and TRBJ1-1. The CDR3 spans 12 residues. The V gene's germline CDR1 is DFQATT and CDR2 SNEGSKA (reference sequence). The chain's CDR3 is CSARDIHIEAFF.

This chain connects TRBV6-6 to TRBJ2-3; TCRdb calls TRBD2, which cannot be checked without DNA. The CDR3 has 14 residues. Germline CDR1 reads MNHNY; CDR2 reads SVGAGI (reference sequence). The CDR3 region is CASSYEGGGDTQYF.

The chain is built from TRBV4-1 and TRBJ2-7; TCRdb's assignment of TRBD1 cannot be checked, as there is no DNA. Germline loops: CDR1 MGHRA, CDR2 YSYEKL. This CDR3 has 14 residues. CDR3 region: CASSWGRRGYEQYF.

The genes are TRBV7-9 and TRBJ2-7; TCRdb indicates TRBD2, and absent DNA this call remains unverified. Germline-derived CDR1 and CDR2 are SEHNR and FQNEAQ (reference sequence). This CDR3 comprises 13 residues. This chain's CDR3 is CASSPGGANEQYF.

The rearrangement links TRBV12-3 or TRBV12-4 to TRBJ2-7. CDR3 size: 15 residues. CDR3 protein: CASSFRLQGPYEQYF.

The CDR3 protein is CASSLGDSLREQFF. The chain combines TRBV5-1 with TRBJ2-1; the TRBD2 assignment by TCRdb is unverifiable without DNA. The CDR3 runs to 14 residues. Germline assignment: CDR1 SGHRS and CDR2 YFSETQ.

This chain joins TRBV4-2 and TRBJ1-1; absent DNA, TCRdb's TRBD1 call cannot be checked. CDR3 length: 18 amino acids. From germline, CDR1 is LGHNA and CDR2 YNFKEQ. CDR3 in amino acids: CASSPDVGGADGNTEAFF.

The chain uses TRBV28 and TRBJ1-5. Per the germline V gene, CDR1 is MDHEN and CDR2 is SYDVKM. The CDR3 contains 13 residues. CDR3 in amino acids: CASRGPAGQPQHF.

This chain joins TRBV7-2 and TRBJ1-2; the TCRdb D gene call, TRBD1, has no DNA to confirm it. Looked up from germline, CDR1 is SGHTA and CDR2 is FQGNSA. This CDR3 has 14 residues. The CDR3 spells CASSFNSEGNGYTF.

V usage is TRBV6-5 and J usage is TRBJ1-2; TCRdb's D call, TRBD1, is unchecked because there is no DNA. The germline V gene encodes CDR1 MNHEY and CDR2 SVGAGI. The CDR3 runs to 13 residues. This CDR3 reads CASSPGGLHGYTF.